Sequencing of this T cell receptor (beta chain) was carried out in a study of CD8+CD57+ T cells in acquired aplastic anemia. Study-level background: Sorting CD4+ and CD8+ cells gave DNA averaging about 3.2 ug. Study-level findings and limits: Patients and controls were found to share about 31 CD8+ CDR3 sequences.

The TCR beta profiling, which covered VDJ combination and CDR3 sequence, was carried out using genomic DNA as the template. TCRdb passed the reads through MiXCR, listing each CDR3 protein once. This table holds about half a million distinct CDR3 sequences, about a third found once. The CDR3 extends over 18 amino acids. V lost 4 bases and J lost 0; bases outside the gene matches: 6. CDR1 is SGHRS, CDR2 YFSETQ, per germline. A note on this clonotype: Antigen specificity is unknown.

It was patients with CD8+CD57+ cell expansion by flow cytometry who were chosen for sequencing. The receptor's source is a human donor with aplastic anemia. Sequencing was carried out using sorted CD4+, CD8+, or CD8+CD57+ T cells (not recorded which) from PBMCs. The chain carries TRBV5-1 and TRBJ2-3, with 15 bases that match TRBD2. CDR3 DNA: TGCGCCAGCAGCCCTGGACTAGCGGGGGGGGCTAGCACAGATACGCAGTATTTT. Protein: CASSPGLAGGASTDTQYF.